The rows below give T cell receptor beta chains drawn from one sample of a study of CD8 T cells in ankylosing spondylitis. Each CDR3 protein gets one entry after TCRdb re-called the 5' RACE reads with MiXCR. The sample has about 220,000 distinct CDR3 sequences; more than 9% are singletons. Sequencing input: blood, either unsorted or a sorted T cell fraction (not recorded which). Source of these receptors: a male donor with ankylosing spondylitis or in good health (not recorded which). CDR3s include the opening cysteine and the closing phenylalanine or tryptophan.

len: 15; v_gene: TRBV5-1; CDR3aa: CASSLVPGEDYEQYF
len: 15; v_gene: TRBV18; CDR3aa: CASSPETGARSPLHF
len: 14; v_gene: TRBV28; CDR3aa: CASEGKLGAYEQYF
len: 14; v_gene: TRBV7-9; CDR3aa: CASMGEAGGNEQFF
len: 16; v_gene: TRBV5-1; CDR3aa: CASSLELAGGFGGYTF
len: 15; v_gene: TRBV7-2; CDR3aa: CASSARFGADTEAFF
len: 15; v_gene: TRBV7-2; CDR3aa: CASTLSTSGVYEQYF
len: 15; v_gene: TRBV28; CDR3aa: CASSLRAGEGDEQYF
len: 14; v_gene: TRBV7-2; CDR3aa: CASSTDGGKTEAFF
len: 14; v_gene: TRBV5-1; CDR3aa: CASSPTGSTGELFF
len: 16; v_gene: TRBV29-1; CDR3aa: CSVEKGSFQGGDGYTF
len: 13; v_gene: TRBV19; CDR3aa: CASKARGTYEQYF
len: 13; v_gene: TRBV19; CDR3aa: CASSTTGGSEQFF
len: 16; v_gene: TRBV28; CDR3aa: CASSLSWVSRTYEQYF
len: 13; v_gene: TRBV7-3; CDR3aa: CASSFQDRTEAFF
len: 15; v_gene: TRBV3-1; CDR3aa: CASSQGGVFSYGYTF
len: 16; v_gene: TRBV7-9; CDR3aa: CASSSGQGMGNTEAFF
len: 13; v_gene: TRBV7-9; CDR3aa: CASSYNSNNEQFF
len: 12; v_gene: TRBV12-3/TRBV12-4; CDR3aa: CASSVGNSPLHF
len: 14; v_gene: TRBV7-2; CDR3aa: CASNPDRSTDTQYF
len: 15; v_gene: TRBV7-9; CDR3aa: CASSSWDKPNTEAFF
len: 15; v_gene: TRBV7-2; CDR3aa: CASSSSEGRNQPQHF
len: 21; v_gene: TRBV27; CDR3aa: CASSLSGAGGRFSSGANVLTF
len: 14; v_gene: TRBV14; CDR3aa: CASSPTTGPYGYTF
len: 17; v_gene: TRBV7-3; CDR3aa: CASSPIPGQGAPGELFF
len: 15; v_gene: TRBV2; CDR3aa: CASSEGQESYQPQHF
len: 14; v_gene: TRBV20-1; CDR3aa: CSARMALSGNTIYF
len: 14; v_gene: TRBV5-1; CDR3aa: CASTREPSTGELFF
len: 12; v_gene: TRBV6-1; CDR3aa: CASTVAGGEQFF
len: 14; v_gene: TRBV6-1; CDR3aa: CASMPAGAYNEQFF
len: 14; v_gene: TRBV24-1; CDR3aa: CATSVSGGQETQYF
len: 14; v_gene: TRBV12-3/TRBV12-4; CDR3aa: CASSEQGAEYGYTF
len: 15; v_gene: TRBV5-1; CDR3aa: CASSLGPTGNTEAFF
len: 13; v_gene: TRBV7-2; CDR3aa: CASTPARTQGLYF
len: 13; v_gene: TRBV24-1; CDR3aa: CATSGRNFDGYTF
len: 18; v_gene: TRBV29-1; CDR3aa: CSVPPNPSGGAFVGELFF
len: 13; v_gene: TRBV20-1; CDR3aa: CSAETDGSSPQHF
len: 14; v_gene: TRBV20-1; CDR3aa: CSPPWRGGIETQYF
len: 17; v_gene: TRBV29-1; CDR3aa: CSVPSTSGGSSYNEQFF
len: 12; v_gene: TRBV7-8; CDR3aa: CASSFSERTQYF
len: 17; v_gene: TRBV5-1; CDR3aa: CASTGLAVDGWTGEQFF
len: 16; v_gene: TRBV12-3/TRBV12-4; CDR3aa: CASSPSGGERTDTQYF
len: 20; v_gene: TRBV5-6; CDR3aa: CASSLRTSGAVPRRTDTQYF
len: 14; v_gene: TRBV20-1; CDR3aa: CSAPGQGDTDTQYF
len: 16; v_gene: TRBV7-6; CDR3aa: CASSPQTGLTNYGYTF
len: 12; v_gene: TRBV7-2; CDR3aa: CASSLTSYEQYF
len: 14; v_gene: TRBV12-3/TRBV12-4; CDR3aa: CASSLGTGSYGYTF
len: 19; v_gene: TRBV20-1; CDR3aa: CSASYLAETSGRPTDTQYF
len: 12; v_gene: TRBV6-1; CDR3aa: CASSVRDYGYTF
len: 17; v_gene: TRBV15; CDR3aa: CATSSGQDGTKRYEQYF
len: 14; v_gene: TRBV5-1; CDR3aa: CASSSRDWTYEQYF
len: 15; v_gene: TRBV6-1; CDR3aa: CASSEPGRSSLTQYF
len: 15; v_gene: TRBV19; CDR3aa: CASSIASGATYEQYF